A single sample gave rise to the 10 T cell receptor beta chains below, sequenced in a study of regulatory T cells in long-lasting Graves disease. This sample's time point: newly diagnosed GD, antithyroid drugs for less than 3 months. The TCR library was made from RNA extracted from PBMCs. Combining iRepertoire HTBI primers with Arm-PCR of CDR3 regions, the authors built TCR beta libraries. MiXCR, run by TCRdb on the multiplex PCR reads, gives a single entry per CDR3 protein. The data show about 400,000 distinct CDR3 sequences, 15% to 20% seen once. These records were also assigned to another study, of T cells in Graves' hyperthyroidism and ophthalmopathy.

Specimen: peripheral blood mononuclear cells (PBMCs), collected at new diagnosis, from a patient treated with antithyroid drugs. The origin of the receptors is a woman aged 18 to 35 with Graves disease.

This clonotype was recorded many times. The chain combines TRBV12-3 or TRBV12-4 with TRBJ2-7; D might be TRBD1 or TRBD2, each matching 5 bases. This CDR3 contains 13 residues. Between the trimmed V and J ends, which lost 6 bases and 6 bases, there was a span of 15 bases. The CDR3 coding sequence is TGTGCCAGCAGATCCGGGACGCAGGGCGAGCAGTACTTC. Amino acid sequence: CASRSGTQGEQYF.

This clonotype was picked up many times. CDR3 region: CASSSGQGFEADTQYF. The CDR3 DNA reads as TGTGCCAGCAGCTCGGGACAGGGGTTTGAAGCAGATACGCAGTATTTT. The genes are TRBV27 and TRBJ2-3; 10 bases map to TRBD1. Losses at the gene ends were 6 bases for V and 4 bases for J; bases not matched to a gene: 10. CDR1 is MNHEY and CDR2 is SMNVEV in the germline V gene (reference sequence). The CDR3 runs 16 residues.

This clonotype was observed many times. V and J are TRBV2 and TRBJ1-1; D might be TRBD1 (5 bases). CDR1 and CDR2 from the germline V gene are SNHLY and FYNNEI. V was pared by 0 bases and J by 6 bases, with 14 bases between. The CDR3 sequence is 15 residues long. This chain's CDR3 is CASSEARGPWAEAFF. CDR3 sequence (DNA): TGTGCCAGCAGTGAAGCACGGGGCCCGTGGGCTGAAGCTTTCTTT.

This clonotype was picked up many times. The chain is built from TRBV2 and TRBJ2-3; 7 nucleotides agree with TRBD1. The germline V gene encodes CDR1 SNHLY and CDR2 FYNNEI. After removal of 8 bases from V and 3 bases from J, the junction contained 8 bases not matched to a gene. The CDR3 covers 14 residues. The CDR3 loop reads CASWGQSKTDTQYF. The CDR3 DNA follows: TGTGCCAGCTGGGGACAGTCAAAAACAGATACGCAGTATTTT.

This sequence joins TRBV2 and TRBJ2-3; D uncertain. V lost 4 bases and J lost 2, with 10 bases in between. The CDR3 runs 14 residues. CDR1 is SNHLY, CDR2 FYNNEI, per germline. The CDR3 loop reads CASSGDTHTDTQYF. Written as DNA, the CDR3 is TGTGCCAGCAGTGGGGATACTCACACAGATACGCAGTATTTT.

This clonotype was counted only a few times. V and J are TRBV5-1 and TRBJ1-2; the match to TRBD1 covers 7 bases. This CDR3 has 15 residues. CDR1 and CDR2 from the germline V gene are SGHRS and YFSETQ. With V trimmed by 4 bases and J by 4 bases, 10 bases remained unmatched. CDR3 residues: CASSPDREERYGYTF. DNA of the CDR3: TGCGCCAGCAGCCCAGACAGGGAGGAGCGCTATGGCTACACCTTC.

CDR3 nucleotide sequence: TGTGCCAGCAGCCTTAACGGGGGAGCCCTGAGGGGAAACACCATATATTTT. Protein sequence: CASSLNGGALRGNTIYF. The V call is TRBV5-8, the J call TRBJ1-3; D is possibly TRBD1 (5 bases). The CDR3 is made up of 17 amino acids. Germline loops: CDR1 SGHTS, CDR2 YDEGEE. The ends were cut back, 4 bases at V and 4 bases at J, with 21 bases in the middle.

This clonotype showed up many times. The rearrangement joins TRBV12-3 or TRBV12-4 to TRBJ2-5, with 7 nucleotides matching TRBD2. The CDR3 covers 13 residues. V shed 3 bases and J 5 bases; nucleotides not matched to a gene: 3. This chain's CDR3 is CASSLKGGETQYF. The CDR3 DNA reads TGTGCCAGCAGTTTGAAGGGAGGGGAGACCCAGTACTTC.

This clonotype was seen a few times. CDR3 amino acids: CASSHPGYGYTF. The CDR3 DNA sequence: TGTGCCAGCAGTCACCCAGGCTACGGCTACACCTTC. V gene TRBV6-1 combines with J gene TRBJ1-2; D is unclear. Germline CDR1 MNHNS, CDR2 SASEGT. This CDR3 region has 12 residues. Trimming pared 5 bases from V and 8 bases from J, leaving 12 bases between.

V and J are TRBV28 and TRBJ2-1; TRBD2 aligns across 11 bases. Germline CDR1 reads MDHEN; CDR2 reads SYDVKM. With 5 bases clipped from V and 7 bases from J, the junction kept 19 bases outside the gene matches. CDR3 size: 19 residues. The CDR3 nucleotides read TGTGCCAGCAGTCAGATTAGCGGGAGGGCCGAGGGAATGGGGAATGAGCAGTTCTTC. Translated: CASSQISGRAEGMGNEQFF.